This record covers a single T cell receptor (beta chain). These data come from a study of technical replicates of blood from several donors. Sequencing used immunoSEQ multiplex PCR; TCRdb keeps in-frame clones, though not all of them. The data show about 85,000 clones, about 95% seen once. The CDR3 length is 17 residues. In germline, CDR1 is SQVTM, CDR2 ANQGSEA. V lost 3 bases, J lost 6 bases, and 26 bases lay in between. This clonotype originated in a human donor in good health. This chain uses TRBV29-1 with TRBJ2-5; tentatively, D is TRBD2 (7 bases). Sequenced sample: T cells isolated from PBMCs. CDR3 bases: TGCAGCGTTGATAACGGTGGCGGGGGCGGGAGTCAACAGACCCAGTACTTC. It translates to CSVDNGGGGGSQQTQYF.